The clone carrying this TCR beta chain was seen more than once but under ten times. As yet, its antigen is unknown. The data are from a study of T cell responses to AZD1222 COVID-19 vaccine. Study findings and constraints: Baseline seropositivity occurred in only a handful of AZD1222 recipients. Researchers report vaccine-associated CD4 TCRs spanning spike, with dominance at 160-218 and 743-854.

Generated by immunoSEQ multiplex PCR, the TCRdb table keeps only in-frame clones and is missing some. The table has 110,000 to 150,000 clones, roughly 93% seen once; the top ten hold 1.9%. The starting material was peripheral blood, obtained 28 days after the second AZD1222 dose. The sequence was collected from an adult who received the AZD1222 COVID-19 vaccine.

The CDR3 is CASSQSNEQFF. The CDR3 region has the DNA TGTGCCAGCAGCCAAAGCAATGAGCAGTTCTTC. The rearrangement joins TRBV6-5 to TRBJ2-1; D remains unclear. V dropped 6 bases and J dropped 6 bases, with 6 bases sitting between them. Per germline, CDR1 MNHEY and CDR2 SVGAGI. This CDR3 has 11 residues.